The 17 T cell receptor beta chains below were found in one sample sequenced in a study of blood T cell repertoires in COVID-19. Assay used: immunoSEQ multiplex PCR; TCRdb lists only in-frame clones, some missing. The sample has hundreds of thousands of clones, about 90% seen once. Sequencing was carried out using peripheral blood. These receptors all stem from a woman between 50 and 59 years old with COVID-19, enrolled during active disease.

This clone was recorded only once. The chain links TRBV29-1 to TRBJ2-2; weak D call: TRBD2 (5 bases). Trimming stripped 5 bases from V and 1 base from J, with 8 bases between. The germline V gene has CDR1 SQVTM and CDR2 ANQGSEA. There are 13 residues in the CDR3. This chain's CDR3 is CSVLAGNTGELFF. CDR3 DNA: TGCAGCGTTCTGGCGGGGAACACCGGGGAGCTGTTTTTT.

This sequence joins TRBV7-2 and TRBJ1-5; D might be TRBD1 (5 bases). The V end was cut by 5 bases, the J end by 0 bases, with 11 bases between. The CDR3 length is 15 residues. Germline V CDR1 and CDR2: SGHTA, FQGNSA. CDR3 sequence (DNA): TGTGCCAGCAGCCTGGGCAGGGTTAGCAATCAGCCCCAGCATTTT. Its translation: CASSLGRVSNQPQHF.

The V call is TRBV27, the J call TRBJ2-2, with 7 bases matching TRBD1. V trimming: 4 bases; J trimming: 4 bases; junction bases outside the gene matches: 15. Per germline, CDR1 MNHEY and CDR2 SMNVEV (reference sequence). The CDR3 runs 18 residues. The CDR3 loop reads CASSSYSTGVLGTGELFF. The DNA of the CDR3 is TGTGCCAGCAGTTCGTATTCTACAGGGGTCTTGGGCACCGGGGAGCTGTTTTTT.

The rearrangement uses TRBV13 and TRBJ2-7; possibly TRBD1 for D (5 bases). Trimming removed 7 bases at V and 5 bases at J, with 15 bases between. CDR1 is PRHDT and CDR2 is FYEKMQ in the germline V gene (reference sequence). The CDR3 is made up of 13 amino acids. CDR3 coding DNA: TGTGCCAGCACCTTCAGGGTTTGGAACGAGCAGTACTTC. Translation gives CASTFRVWNEQYF.

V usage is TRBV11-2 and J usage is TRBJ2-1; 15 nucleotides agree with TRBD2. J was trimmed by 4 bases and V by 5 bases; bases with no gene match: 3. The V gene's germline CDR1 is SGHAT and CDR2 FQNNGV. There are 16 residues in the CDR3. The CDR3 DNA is TGTGCCAGCAGCCCAGGACTAGCGGGAGGGTACAATGAGCAGTTCTTC. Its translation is CASSPGLAGGYNEQFF.

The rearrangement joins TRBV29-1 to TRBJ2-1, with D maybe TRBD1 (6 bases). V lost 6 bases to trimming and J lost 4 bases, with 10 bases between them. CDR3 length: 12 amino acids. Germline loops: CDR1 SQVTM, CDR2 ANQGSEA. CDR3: CSVSRGYNEQFF. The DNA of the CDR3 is TGCAGCGTGTCCAGGGGTTACAATGAGCAGTTCTTC.

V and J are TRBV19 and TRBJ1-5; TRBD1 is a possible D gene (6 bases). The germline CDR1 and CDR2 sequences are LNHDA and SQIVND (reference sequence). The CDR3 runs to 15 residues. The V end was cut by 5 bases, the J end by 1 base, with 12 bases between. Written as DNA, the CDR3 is TGTGCCAGTAGTCTGGGCAGGGGAAGCAATCAGCCCCAGCATTTT. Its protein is CASSLGRGSNQPQHF.

CDR3 sequence (DNA): TGTGCCAGCAGCTTATACAGAAGCTCCTACAATGAGCAGTTCTTC. It codes for CASSLYRSSYNEQFF. The rearrangement uses TRBV7-6 and TRBJ2-1; D ambiguous. Germline V gene sequence: CDR1 SGHVS, CDR2 FNYEAQ. V gave up 2 bases and J gave up 0 bases, with 8 bases separating them. This CDR3 contains 15 residues.

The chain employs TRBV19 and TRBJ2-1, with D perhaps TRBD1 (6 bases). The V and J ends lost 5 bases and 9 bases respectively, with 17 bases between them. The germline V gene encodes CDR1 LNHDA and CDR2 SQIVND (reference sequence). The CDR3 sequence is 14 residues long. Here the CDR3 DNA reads TGTGCCAGTAGTCTGCCGGTCAGGGGCGCTGAGCAGTTCTTC. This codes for CASSLPVRGAEQFF.

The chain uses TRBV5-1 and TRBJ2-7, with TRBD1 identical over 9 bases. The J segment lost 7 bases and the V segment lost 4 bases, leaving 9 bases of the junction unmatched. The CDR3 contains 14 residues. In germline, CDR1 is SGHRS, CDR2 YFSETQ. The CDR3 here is CASSRGGTGNEQYF. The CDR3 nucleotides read TGCGCCAGCAGCAGGGGCGGGACAGGGAATGAGCAGTACTTC. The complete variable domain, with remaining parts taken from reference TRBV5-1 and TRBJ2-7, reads KAGVTQTPRYLIKTRGQQVTLSCSPISGHRSVSWYQQTPGQGLQFLFEYFSETQRNKGNFPGRFSGRQFSNSRSEMNVSTLELGDSALYLCASSRGGTGNEQYFGPGTRLTVT.

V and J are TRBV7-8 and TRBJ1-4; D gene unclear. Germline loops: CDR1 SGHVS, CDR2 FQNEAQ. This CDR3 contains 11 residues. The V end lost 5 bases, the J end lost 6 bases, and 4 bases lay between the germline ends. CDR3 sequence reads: CASSNYEKLFF. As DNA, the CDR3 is TGTGCCAGCAGCAACTATGAAAAACTGTTTTTT.

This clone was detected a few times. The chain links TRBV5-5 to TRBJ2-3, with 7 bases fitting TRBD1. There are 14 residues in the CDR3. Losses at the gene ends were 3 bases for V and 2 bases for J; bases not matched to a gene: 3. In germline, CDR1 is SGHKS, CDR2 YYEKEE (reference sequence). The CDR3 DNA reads TGTGCCAGCAGCTCCGGGACAGCCACAGATACGCAGTATTTT. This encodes CASSSGTATDTQYF.

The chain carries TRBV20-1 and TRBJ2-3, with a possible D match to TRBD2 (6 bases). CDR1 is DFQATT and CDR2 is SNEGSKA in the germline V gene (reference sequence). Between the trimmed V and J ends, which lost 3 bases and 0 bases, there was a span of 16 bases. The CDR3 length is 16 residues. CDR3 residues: CSASNNPGLSTDTQYF. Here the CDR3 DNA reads TGCAGTGCTAGTAACAACCCGGGACTGAGCACAGATACGCAGTATTTT.

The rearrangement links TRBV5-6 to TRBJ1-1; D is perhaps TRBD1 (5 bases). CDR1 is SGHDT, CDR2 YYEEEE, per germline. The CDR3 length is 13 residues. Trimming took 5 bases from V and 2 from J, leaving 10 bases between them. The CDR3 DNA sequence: TGTGCCAGCAGTTTTGACAGAAACACTGAAGCTTTCTTT. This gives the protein CASSFDRNTEAFF.

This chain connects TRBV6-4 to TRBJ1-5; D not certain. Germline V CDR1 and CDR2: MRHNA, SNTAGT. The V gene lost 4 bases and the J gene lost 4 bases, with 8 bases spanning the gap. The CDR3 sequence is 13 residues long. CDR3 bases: TGTGCCAGCAGTGGAGGGATAAATCAGCCCCAGCATTTT. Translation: CASSGGINQPQHF.

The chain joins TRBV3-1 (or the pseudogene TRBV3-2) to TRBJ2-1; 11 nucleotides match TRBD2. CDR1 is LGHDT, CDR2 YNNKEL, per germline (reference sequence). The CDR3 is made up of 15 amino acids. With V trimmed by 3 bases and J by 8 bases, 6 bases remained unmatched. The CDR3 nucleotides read TGTGCCAGCAGCCAGCCGGGACTAGCGGTCCATGAGCAGTTCTTC. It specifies CASSQPGLAVHEQFF.

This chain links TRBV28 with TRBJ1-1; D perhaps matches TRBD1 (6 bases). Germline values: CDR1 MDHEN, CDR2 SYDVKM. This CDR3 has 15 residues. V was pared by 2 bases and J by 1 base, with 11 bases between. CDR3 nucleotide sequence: TGTGCCAGCAGTTTAGGACAGACTAAGAACACTGAAGCTTTCTTT. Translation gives CASSLGQTKNTEAFF.